A selection of T cell receptor beta chains follows, all from one sample in a study of beta chain features in type 1 diabetes. Profiling relied on immunoSEQ multiplex PCR, and the TCRdb table lists in-frame clones only, not all of them. The sample consists of some 160,000 clones, 9% to 10% of them appearing once. The sample taken for sequencing was central memory CD4+ T cells from blood. The receptors originated from a woman aged 25 to 39 with type 1 diabetes. The CDR3 runs from the conserved cysteine through the conserved F or W. D genes are given only for firm matches. Part of the rows lack a size; the others show once, few, many or a class for expanded clones.

size,D,V,J,CDR3,DNA
.,TRBD1,TRBV27,TRBJ1-5,CASSPLDRANQPQHF,TGTGCCAGCAGTCCCCTAGACAGGGCAAATCAGCCCCAGCATTTT
.,.,TRBV19,TRBJ1-1,CASMAKMNTEAFF,TGTGCCAGTATGGCAAAGATGAACACTGAAGCTTTCTTT
few,TRBD2,TRBV27,TRBJ2-7,CASSPRLASSYEQYF,TGTGCCAGCAGTCCACGACTAGCCAGCTCCTACGAGCAGTACTTC
few,.,TRBV18,TRBJ2-5,CASSPGQLQETQYF,TGTGCCAGCTCACCAGGGCAGCTACAAGAGACCCAGTACTTC
few,.,TRBV4-1,TRBJ1-5,CASSPQVSNQPQHF,TGCGCCAGCAGCCCCCAGGTATCCAATCAGCCCCAGCATTTT
.,.,TRBV28,TRBJ2-4,CASSSVAPGIQYF,TGTGCCAGCAGCTCGGTGGCTCCCGGGATTCAGTACTTC
few,TRBD1,TRBV11-3,TRBJ2-3,CASSRQGMDTQYF,TGTGCCAGCAGCCGACAGGGGATGGATACGCAGTATTTT
.,.,TRBV28,TRBJ2-5,CASLGDSKETQYF,TGTGCCAGCCTAGGGGACTCTAAAGAGACCCAGTACTTC
few,.,TRBV6-6,TRBJ2-1,CASTQGGSSYNEQFF,TGTGCCAGCACCCAGGGGGGCAGCTCCTACAATGAGCAGTTCTTC
few,.,TRBV7-9,TRBJ2-5,CASSQAGGTPETQYF,TGTGCCAGCAGCCAAGCCGGAGGAACGCCGGAGACCCAGTACTTC
.,TRBD1,TRBV7-6,TRBJ2-5,CASSITARQGNGETQYF,TGTGCCAGCAGCATTACCGCCCGACAGGGGAATGGGGAGACCCAGTACTTC
few,TRBD2,TRBV30,TRBJ2-1,CAWTVTGGEQFF,TGTGCCTGGACCGTCACGGGAGGTGAGCAGTTCTTC
.,TRBD2,TRBV5-6,TRBJ2-1,CASSPLAGVLAEQFF,TGTGCCAGCAGCCCCCTAGCGGGAGTATTGGCTGAGCAGTTCTTC
many,TRBD1,TRBV18,TRBJ2-4,CASSQSDRAGNIQYF,TGTGCCAGCTCACAATCAGACAGGGCCGGTAACATTCAGTACTTC
few,.,TRBV29-1,TRBJ2-5,CSVEDPGEVQYF,TGCAGCGTTGAAGATCCGGGGGAGGTCCAGTACTTC
.,TRBD2,TRBV5-1,TRBJ2-7,CASSSRDYFYEQYF,TGCGCCAGCAGCAGCCGGGACTACTTCTACGAGCAGTACTTC
.,.,TRBV18,TRBJ2-3,CASSSSSGDTQYF,TGTGCCAGCTCATCGTCAAGCGGAGATACGCAGTATTTT
.,TRBD1,TRBV19,TRBJ1-5,CASSRDRGRRQPQHF,TGTGCCAGTAGCCGGGACAGGGGGCGGAGGCAGCCCCAGCATTTT
few,.,TRBV9,TRBJ2-1,CASSVEDRSYNEQFF,TGTGCCAGCAGCGTAGAGGACAGATCCTACAATGAGCAGTTCTTC
.,.,TRBV7-6,TRBJ2-1,CASSLAGAAHEQFF,TGTGCTAGCAGCTTAGCTGGGGCAGCCCATGAGCAGTTCTTC
.,.,TRBV29-1,TRBJ2-7,CSASQGSPYEQYF,TGCAGCGCCTCACAGGGTAGCCCCTACGAGCAGTACTTC
few,TRBD2,TRBV5-4,TRBJ2-5,CASSAPGLAEETQYF,TGTGCCAGCAGCGCACCCGGACTAGCGGAAGAGACCCAGTACTTC
.,TRBD2,TRBV6-5,TRBJ2-3,CASSHSGISTDTQYF,TGTGCCAGCAGCCATAGCGGGATTAGCACAGATACGCAGTATTTT
few,TRBD2,TRBV29-1,TRBJ2-2,CSVEKGLAGDGGELFF,TGCAGCGTTGAGAAGGGACTAGCGGGAGATGGCGGGGAGCTGTTTTTT
few,.,TRBV7-3,TRBJ2-1,CASSLAGPGNEQFF,TGTGCCAGCAGCTTGGCGGGCCCTGGGAATGAGCAGTTCTTC
.,.,TRBV6-1,TRBJ1-2,CASSETRVSQNGYTF,TGTGCCAGCAGTGAAACCCGGGTCAGCCAGAATGGCTACACCTTC
few,TRBD1,TRBV6-1,TRBJ2-7,CASSDLQGAREQYF,TGTGCCAGCAGTGACTTACAGGGGGCGCGGGAGCAGTACTTC
once,.,TRBV4-1,TRBJ2-5,CASSQDREGQETQYF,TGCGCCAGCAGCCAAGATAGAGAGGGCCAAGAGACCCAGTACTTC
.,TRBD2,TRBV6-6,TRBJ2-1,CATKGLADYNEQFF,TGTGCCACCAAAGGACTAGCGGACTACAATGAGCAGTTCTTC
few,.,TRBV9,TRBJ2-1,CASSVGLAENSYNEQFF,TGTGCCAGCAGCGTAGGACTGGCGGAAAACTCCTACAATGAGCAGTTCTTC
.,TRBD2,TRBV2,TRBJ2-7,CASSFFGTSGRYEQYF,TGTGCCAGCAGCTTTTTCGGGACTAGCGGGAGGTACGAGCAGTACTTC
few,.,TRBV29-1,TRBJ2-1,CSVEAASASSYNEQFF,TGCAGCGTTGAGGCGGCTAGCGCGTCCTCCTACAATGAGCAGTTCTTC
few,TRBD2,TRBV6-5,TRBJ2-1,CASSSALAGSYEQFF,TGTGCCAGCAGTTCCGCACTAGCGGGATCGTATGAGCAGTTCTTC
.,.,TRBV2,TRBJ2-7,CASSQEAYEQYF,TGTGCCAGCAGCCAAGAGGCCTACGAGCAGTACTTC
few,.,TRBV5-1,TRBJ2-5,CASSLVVGLEETQYF,TGCGCCAGCAGCTTGGTCGTGGGACTGGAAGAGACCCAGTACTTC
.,.,TRBV2,TRBJ2-1,CASNIYSGTYNEQFF,TGTGCCAGCAATATTTATTCGGGGACCTACAATGAGCAGTTCTTC
.,TRBD1,TRBV30,TRBJ1-4,CAWNRGVGEKLFF,TGTGCCTGGAACAGGGGGGTAGGCGAAAAACTGTTTTTT
few,.,TRBV18,TRBJ1-2,CASSPPSGVGYTF,TGTGCCAGCTCACCACCGAGCGGGGTAGGCTACACCTTC
few,TRBD2,TRBV6-6,TRBJ2-1,CASSYGTSHTHEQFF,TGTGCCAGCAGTTACGGGACTAGCCACACCCATGAGCAGTTCTTC
many,TRBD2,TRBV29-1,TRBJ2-1,CSAASGTINEQFF,TGCAGCGCCGCTAGCGGGACTATCAATGAGCAGTTCTTC
few,.,TRBV19,TRBJ1-5,CASSIDQGTQHF,TGTGCCAGTAGTATAGATCAGGGAACCCAGCATTTT
few,.,TRBV27,TRBJ2-1,CASSAPWGDEQFF,TGTGCCAGCAGTGCCCCTTGGGGGGATGAGCAGTTCTTC
.,.,TRBV30,TRBJ1-5,CAWSPKTATGQPQHF,TGTGCCTGGAGTCCTAAGACGGCGACGGGGCAGCCCCAGCATTTT
.,TRBD1,TRBV7-8,TRBJ2-1,CASSLPRDSQYNEQFF,TGTGCCAGCAGCTTACCCCGGGACAGCCAGTACAATGAGCAGTTCTTC
few,TRBD2,TRBV10-2,TRBJ2-3,CASSEQTSGGRDTQYF,TGCGCCAGCAGTGAGCAGACTAGCGGGGGGAGGGATACGCAGTATTTT
.,.,TRBV7-3,TRBJ2-1,CASSYSHSSDEQFF,TGTGCCAGCAGCTATTCCCATAGTAGCGATGAGCAGTTCTTC
.,TRBD2,TRBV28,TRBJ2-4,CASSFSGDHTAKNIQYF,TGTGCCAGCAGTTTTAGCGGGGATCATACAGCCAAAAACATTCAGTACTTC
.,.,TRBV5-1,TRBJ2-1,CASSLEAQISYNEQFF,TGCGCCAGCAGCTTGGAAGCGCAGATTTCCTACAATGAGCAGTTCTTC
few,TRBD2,TRBV19,TRBJ2-3,CASRIAGGGADTQYF,TGTGCCAGTAGGATAGCGGGAGGTGGTGCAGATACGCAGTATTTT